This T cell receptor beta chain was identified during a study of PD-L1 blockade in urothelial cancer. Background on the study: Patients took up atezolizumab in 2014 at 1,200 mg intravenously every 3 weeks. The analyses of blood took place 3 weeks (second dose) and 6 weeks after treatment start. A median about 150,000 T cells were found in blood samples.

The authors spiked synthetic TCR analog templates into each PCR. Sequenced by immunoSEQ multiplex PCR; TCRdb stores in-frame clones only, minus some. The repertoire holds approximately 110,000 clones, with around 93% as singletons. Described time point: peripheral blood 6 weeks after treatment start. Sequencing was performed on PBMCs, taken around atezolizumab (anti-PD-L1) treatment. The clonotype was recovered from a man aged 55 to 70 with urothelial cancer.

CDR3 DNA: TGTGCCAGCAGTGGACAGGGGTACTATGGCTACACCTTC. This sequence encodes CASSGQGYYGYTF. J is TRBJ1-2 and V is TRBV28; 9 nucleotides agree with TRBD1. The germline V gene has CDR1 MDHEN and CDR2 SYDVKM. Trimming took 5 bases from V and 3 from J; bases not matched to a gene: 1. The CDR3 totals 13 residues.